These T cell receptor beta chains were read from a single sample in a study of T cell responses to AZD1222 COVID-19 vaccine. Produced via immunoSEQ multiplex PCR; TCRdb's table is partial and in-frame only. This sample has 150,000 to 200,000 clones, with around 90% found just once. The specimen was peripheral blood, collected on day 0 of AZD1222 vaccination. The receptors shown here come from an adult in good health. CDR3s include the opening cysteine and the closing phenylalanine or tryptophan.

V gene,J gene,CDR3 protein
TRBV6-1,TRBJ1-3,CASSEAGGSPGNTIYF
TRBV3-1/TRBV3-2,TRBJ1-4,CASNLFLKSGREKLFF
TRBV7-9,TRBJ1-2,CASSLVEREGGYTF
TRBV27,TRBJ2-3,CASSLLTAFTDTQYF
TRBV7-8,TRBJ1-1,CASSRDRSVRAFF
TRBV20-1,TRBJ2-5,CSASPIGTRGETQYF
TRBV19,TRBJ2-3,CASSIGGQTSTDTQYF
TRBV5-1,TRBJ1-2,CASRPGQGAGRFGYTF
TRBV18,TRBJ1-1,CASSPVSPLNTEAFF
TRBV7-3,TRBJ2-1,CASSKDSGRGDEQFF
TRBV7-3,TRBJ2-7,CASSLRSERPYEQYF
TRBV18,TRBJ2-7,CASSPRQGRVYEQYF
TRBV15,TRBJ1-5,CATSTHSGTRGNQPQHF
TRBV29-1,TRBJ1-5,CSVGQGSNQPQHF
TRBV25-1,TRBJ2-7,CASSWGGEQYF
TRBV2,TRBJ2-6,CASSAQEQGANVLTF
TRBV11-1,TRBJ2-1,CASSLVRHNEQFF
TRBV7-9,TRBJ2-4,CASSPRTLAKNIQYF
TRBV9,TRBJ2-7,CASSPKPLTGFYEQYF
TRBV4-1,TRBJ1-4,CASSPGSNSEKLFF
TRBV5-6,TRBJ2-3,CASSRGTGAAGDTQYF
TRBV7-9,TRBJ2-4,CASSSLTDLAKNIQYF
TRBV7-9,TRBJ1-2,CASSRSGTSDGYTF
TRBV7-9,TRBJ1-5,CASSLGLGQPQHF
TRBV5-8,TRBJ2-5,CASRREGGLSQETQYF
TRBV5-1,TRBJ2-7,CASSLAPGQETHEQYF
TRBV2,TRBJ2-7,CASSFSYEQYF
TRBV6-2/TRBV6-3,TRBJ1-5,CASSPYRDVDYPQHF
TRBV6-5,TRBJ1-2,CASSPAGQGGYGYTF
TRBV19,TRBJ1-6,CASSILGADSPLHF
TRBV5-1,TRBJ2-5,CASSLRGLALETQYF
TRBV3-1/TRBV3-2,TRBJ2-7,CASSQALPYEQYF
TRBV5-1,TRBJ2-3,CASSSMGVQRITDTQYF
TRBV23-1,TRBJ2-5,CASADRSEETQYF
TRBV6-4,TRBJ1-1,CASSDYEGARAFF
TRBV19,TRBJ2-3,CASSLTSGSPTDTQYF
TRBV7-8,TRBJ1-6,CASSATGERNSPLHF
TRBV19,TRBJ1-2,CASSPSGGYGYTF